The clone carrying this T cell receptor beta chain was recorded only once. The antigen remains unidentified. This sample was taken from a study of cytomegalovirus exposure and HLA in healthy donors. The PCR was carried out with 60 Vbeta primers and 13 Jbeta primers. Assay used: immunoSEQ multiplex PCR; TCRdb lists only in-frame clones, some missing. The sample lists 150,000 to 200,000 clones, under 80% occurring once. Whole-study findings and limits: Earlier analysis yielded a pattern in which most TCR beta V segments were productive about 90% or about 30% of the time. Analysis was performed later, and it showed HLA-associated TCR beta chains to be more clonally expanded than equally common others.

This CDR3 has 17 amino acids. V was trimmed by 1 base and J by 0 bases, leaving 12 bases between them. The germline gives CDR1 KGHSH, CDR2 LQKENI. This clonotype was sampled from a female donor in good health and CMV-seronegative. The chain recombines TRBV18 with TRBJ1-4; D remains ambiguous. Specimen: PBMCs. Here the CDR3 reads CASSPLPQYTTNEKLFF. CDR3 coding DNA: TGTGCCAGCTCACCACTTCCCCAATACACAACTAATGAAAAACTGTTTTTT.